This T cell receptor beta chain is from a study of T cell repertoires in cytomegalovirus infection. Study overall: Carrying CMV and the relevant HLA type showed in public TCR beta signatures. Study-level results: HLA-C-restricted, CMV-specific TCR beta clonotypes were dominant ex vivo. Based on cumulative public TCR beta family frequency, carriers of CMV plus the relevant HLA were identified.

TCRdb ran MiXCR on the reads and lists one entry per CDR3 protein. The data contain roughly 120,000 distinct CDR3 sequences, over 30% of them singletons. To note about this clonotype: Antigen specificity is unknown.

The CDR3 spans 15 residues. Trimming removed 6 bases at V and 0 bases at J, with 12 bases between. Germline V gene data show CDR1 as MDHEN and CDR2 as SYDVKM. The V call is TRBV28, the J call TRBJ1-3; D ambiguous. Here the sequenced sample was CD8+ T cells from cultured PBMCs, taken from culture after CMV antigen stimulation. This TCR came from a human donor in good health (CMV status not recorded). Some clones in this sample may be carry-over from other donors' samples. CDR3: CASSSGFSSGNTIYF. The CDR3, as DNA: TGTGCCAGCAGCTCGGGCTTCAGCTCTGGAAACACCATATATTTT.